This TCR beta chain is from a study of CD8+ T cells in alopecia areata. Findings of the study overall: Mice showed clearer TCR sharing than patients did, a gap that was possibly HLA-related. For lesional scalp, especially alopecia totalis/universalis, clonality was higher than in normal scalp.

The CDR3 loop spans 12 amino acids. The V gene lost 0 bases and the J gene lost 6 bases, with 2 bases spanning the gap. The germline CDR1 and CDR2 sequences are MNHEY and SVGAGI. RNA extraction was followed by reverse transcription into cDNA, which acted as the sequencing template. Libraries were prepared by immunoSEQ multiplex PCR; TCRdb keeps only in-frame clonotypes and omits some of them. The sample includes 200,000 to 250,000 clones, roughly three fifths seen only once; the top ten take roughly 5.3%. A remark on this clone: As yet, its antigen is unknown.

The TCR sequence derives from a human donor in good health. The rearrangement links TRBV6-5 to TRBJ2-2, with D uncertain. The sample was CD8+ T cells sorted from blood. The CDR3 here is CASSYSAGELFF. The CDR3 DNA reads as TGTGCCAGCAGTTACTCAGCCGGGGAGCTGTTTTTT.